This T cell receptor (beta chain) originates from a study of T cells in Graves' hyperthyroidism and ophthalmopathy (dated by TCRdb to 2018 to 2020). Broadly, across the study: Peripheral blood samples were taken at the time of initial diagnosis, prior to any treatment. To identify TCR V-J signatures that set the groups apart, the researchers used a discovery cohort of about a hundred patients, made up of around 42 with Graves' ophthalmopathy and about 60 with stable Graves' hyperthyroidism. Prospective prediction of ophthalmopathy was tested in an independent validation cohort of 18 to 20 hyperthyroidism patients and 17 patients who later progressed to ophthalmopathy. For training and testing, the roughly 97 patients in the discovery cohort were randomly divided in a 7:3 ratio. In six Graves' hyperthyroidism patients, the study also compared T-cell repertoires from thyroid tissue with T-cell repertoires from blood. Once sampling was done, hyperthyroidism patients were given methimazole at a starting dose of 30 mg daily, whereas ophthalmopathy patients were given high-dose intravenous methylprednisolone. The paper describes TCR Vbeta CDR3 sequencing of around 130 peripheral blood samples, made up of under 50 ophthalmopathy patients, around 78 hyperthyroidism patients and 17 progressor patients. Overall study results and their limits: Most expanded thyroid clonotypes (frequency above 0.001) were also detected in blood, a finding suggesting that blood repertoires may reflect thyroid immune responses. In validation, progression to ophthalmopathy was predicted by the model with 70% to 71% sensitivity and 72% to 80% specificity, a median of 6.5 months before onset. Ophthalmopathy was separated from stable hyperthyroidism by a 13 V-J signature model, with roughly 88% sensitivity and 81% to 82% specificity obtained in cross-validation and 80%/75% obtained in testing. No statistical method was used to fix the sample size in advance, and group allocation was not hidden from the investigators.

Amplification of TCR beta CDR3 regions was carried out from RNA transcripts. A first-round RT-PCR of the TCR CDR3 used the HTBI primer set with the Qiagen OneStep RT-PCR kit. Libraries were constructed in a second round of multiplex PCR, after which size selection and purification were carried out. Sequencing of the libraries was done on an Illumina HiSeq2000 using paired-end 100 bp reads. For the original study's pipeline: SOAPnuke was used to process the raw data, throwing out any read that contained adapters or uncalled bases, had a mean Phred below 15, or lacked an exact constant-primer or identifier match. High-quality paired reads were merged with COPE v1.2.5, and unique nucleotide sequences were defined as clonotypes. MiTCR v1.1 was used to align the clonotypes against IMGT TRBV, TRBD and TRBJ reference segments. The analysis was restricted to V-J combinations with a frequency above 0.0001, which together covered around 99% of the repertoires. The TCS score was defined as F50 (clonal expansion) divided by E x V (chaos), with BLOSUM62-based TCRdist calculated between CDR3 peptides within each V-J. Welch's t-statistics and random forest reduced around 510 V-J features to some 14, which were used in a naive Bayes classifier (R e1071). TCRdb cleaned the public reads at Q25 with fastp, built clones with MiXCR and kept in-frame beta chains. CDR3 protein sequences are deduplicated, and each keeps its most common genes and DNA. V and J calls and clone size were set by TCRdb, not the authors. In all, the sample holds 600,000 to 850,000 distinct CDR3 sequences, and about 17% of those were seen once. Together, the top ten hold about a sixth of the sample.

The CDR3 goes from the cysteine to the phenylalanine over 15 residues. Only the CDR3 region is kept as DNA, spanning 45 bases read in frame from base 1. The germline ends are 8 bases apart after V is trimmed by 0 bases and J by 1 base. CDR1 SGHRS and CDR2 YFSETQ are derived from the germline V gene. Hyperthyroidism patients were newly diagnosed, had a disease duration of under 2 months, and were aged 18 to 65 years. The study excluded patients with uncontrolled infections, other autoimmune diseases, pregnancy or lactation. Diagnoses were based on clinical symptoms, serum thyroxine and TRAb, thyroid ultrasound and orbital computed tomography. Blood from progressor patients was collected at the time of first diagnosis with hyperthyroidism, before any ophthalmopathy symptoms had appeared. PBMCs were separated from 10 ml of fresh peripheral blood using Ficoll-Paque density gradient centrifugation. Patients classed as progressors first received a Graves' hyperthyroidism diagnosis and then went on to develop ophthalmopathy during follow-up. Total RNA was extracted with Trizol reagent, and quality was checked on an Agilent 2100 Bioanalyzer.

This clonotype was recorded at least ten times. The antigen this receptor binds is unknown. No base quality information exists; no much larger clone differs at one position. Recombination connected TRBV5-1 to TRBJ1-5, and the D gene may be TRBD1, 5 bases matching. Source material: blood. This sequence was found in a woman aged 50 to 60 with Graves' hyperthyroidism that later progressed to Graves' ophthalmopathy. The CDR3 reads CASSLVAGSNQPQHF. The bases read TGCGCCAGCAGCTTGGTGGCAGGGAGCAATCAGCCCCAGCATTTT. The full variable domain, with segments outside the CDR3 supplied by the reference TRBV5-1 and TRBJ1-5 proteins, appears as KAGVTQTPRYLIKTRGQQVTLSCSPISGHRSVSWYQQTPGQGLQFLFEYFSETQRNKGNFPGRFSGRQFSNSRSEMNVSTLELGDSALYLCASSLVAGSNQPQHFGDGTRLSIL.